This is a list of T cell receptor beta chains from one sample in a study of cytomegalovirus exposure and HLA in healthy donors. The protocol was immunoSEQ multiplex PCR, while the TCRdb copy is restricted to in-frame clones and leaves out a portion. Of approximately 190,000 clones detected, more than 75% appear once; the ten largest clones hold around 3.6%. What was sequenced was PBMCs. These TCRs come from a man aged 40-49 years in good health and CMV-seropositive. Both conserved end residues are part of each CDR3. Each record gives: V gene, clone size, J gene, D gene, CDR3 DNA, CDR3 protein. A D gene is named only where the DNA matches it firmly. Clone size appears in some rows only: once, few, many, or a class for an expanded clone.

TRBV5-1	.	TRBJ2-5	TRBD1	TGCGCCAGCAGCCCCGGGACAGGAGGTCTGTGGAGAGAGACCCAGTACTTC	CASSPGTGGLWRETQYF
TRBV29-1	.	TRBJ1-5	.	TGCAGCGTTGTGGAGTCACCGGGGAATCAGCCCCAGCATTTT	CSVVESPGNQPQHF
TRBV6-5	.	TRBJ2-7	.	TGTGCCAGCAGTTACTCGATGCGGGTTTCTCCTTACGAGCAGTACTTC	CASSYSMRVSPYEQYF
TRBV19	.	TRBJ2-7	.	TGTGCCAGTAGTGCCCACGGGGGGCTTGGCGAGCAGTACTTC	CASSAHGGLGEQYF
TRBV29-1	.	TRBJ2-7	TRBD2	TGCAGCGTGGGCTCCTTCCTAGCGGGAGGCTACGAGCAGTACTTC	CSVGSFLAGGYEQYF
TRBV4-3	.	TRBJ2-7	.	TGCGCCAGCAGCCAAGATTCGGGATTGAGCTCCTACGAGCAGTACTTC	CASSQDSGLSSYEQYF
TRBV19	few	TRBJ2-3	TRBD2	TGTGCCAGTAGTATACTAGCGGGCACAGATACGCAGTATTTT	CASSILAGTDTQYF
TRBV15	.	TRBJ2-1	.	TGTGCCACCAGCAGGGTCACAGGCAATGAGCAGTTCTTC	CATSRVTGNEQFF
TRBV11-3	.	TRBJ2-7	TRBD2	TGTGCCAGCAGCTGGGGGACTAGCGGGAGGGCCTACGAGCAGTACTTC	CASSWGTSGRAYEQYF
TRBV9	.	TRBJ1-5	TRBD1	TGTGCCAGCAGCGAGGGACAGGGCAGGCAGCCCCAGCATTTT	CASSEGQGRQPQHF
TRBV4-1	few	TRBJ2-1	TRBD2	TGCGCCAGCAGCCAAGATGCCGGGAGGGCGAGTGAGCAGTTCTTC	CASSQDAGRASEQFF
TRBV7-9	.	TRBJ1-5	.	TGTTCCAGCAGACGGACAGACCGCAATCAGCCCCAGCATTTT	CSSRRTDRNQPQHF
TRBV27	.	TRBJ1-6	TRBD1	TGTGCCAGCACCTACAGGGGGCTGGGTTCACCCCTCCACTTT	CASTYRGLGSPLHF
TRBV7-8	.	TRBJ2-1	.	TGTGCCAGCAGCTTATATGCAGATTCCTACAATGAGCAGTTCTTC	CASSLYADSYNEQFF
TRBV5-6	.	TRBJ2-5	.	TGTGCCAGCAGCTTGGATGAGAAGTACCAAGAGACCCAGTACTTC	CASSLDEKYQETQYF
TRBV9	.	TRBJ2-7	TRBD2	TGTGCCAGCAGCGCGACTAGCGGGTTCTCCTACGAGCAGTACTTC	CASSATSGFSYEQYF
TRBV27	once	TRBJ2-7	TRBD2	TGTGCCAGCAGTTTAGGGGGACTAGCGGGTTACGAGCAGTACTTC	CASSLGGLAGYEQYF
TRBV5-1	.	TRBJ2-7	TRBD1	TGCGCCAGCAGCTCTACCCCGGGACAGGGGTTCGAGCAGTACTTC	CASSSTPGQGFEQYF
TRBV19	once	TRBJ2-1	TRBD1	TGTGCCAGTAGAACAGGGGGCTCCTACAATGAGCAGTTCTTC	CASRTGGSYNEQFF
TRBV6-5	.	TRBJ2-3	.	TGTGCCAGCAGTTACTCTCAGGGCTCAGATACGCAGTATTTT	CASSYSQGSDTQYF
TRBV5-1	.	TRBJ2-5	.	TGCGCCAGCAGCTTCCCCGACCTTGGGGCCGGGGAGACCCAGTACTTC	CASSFPDLGAGETQYF
TRBV7-2	many	TRBJ2-7	.	TGTGCCAGCAGCTTGGGGATCAGCGGTTCATCCTACGAGCAGTACTTC	CASSLGISGSSYEQYF
TRBV7-8	once	TRBJ2-1	TRBD1	TGTGCCAGCAGCTCGTTACAGGGGGTCGGGAATAAGCAGTTCTTC	CASSSLQGVGNKQFF
TRBV6-5	once	TRBJ2-2	.	TGTGCCGCCTCAGATAACACCGGGGAGCTGTTTTTT	CAASDNTGELFF
TRBV5-1	few	TRBJ2-3	TRBD2	TGCGCCAGCAGCCTGGGACTAGCGGGAGGCCTCGTTACGCGCACAGATACGCAGTATTTT	CASSLGLAGGLVTRTDTQYF